This entry concerns a single T cell receptor beta chain. This sample stems from a study of blood T cell repertoires in COVID-19. Study-level background: Spain, Italy and the United States supplied samples that represented acute and convalescent COVID-19. From T cells, B-cell-depleted T cells, or PBMCs came the material, which was cDNA or gDNA.

The method was immunoSEQ multiplex PCR; TCRdb's version includes in-frame clones alone and lacks a portion of them. The sample yields approximately 450,000 clones, approximately 90% seen once. The receptor comes from a woman in her 30s with acute or convalescent COVID-19. Sequencing was performed on peripheral blood.

CDR3 DNA: TGTGCCAGTAACGCGCGAACTCTCAATGAGCAGTTCTTC. It is translated as CASNARTLNEQFF. The chain has TRBV19 and TRBJ2-1; no firm D call. The V and J ends lost 7 bases and 6 bases respectively, with 13 bases between them. Germline V gives CDR1 LNHDA, CDR2 SQIVND (reference sequence). This CDR3 is built from 13 residues.